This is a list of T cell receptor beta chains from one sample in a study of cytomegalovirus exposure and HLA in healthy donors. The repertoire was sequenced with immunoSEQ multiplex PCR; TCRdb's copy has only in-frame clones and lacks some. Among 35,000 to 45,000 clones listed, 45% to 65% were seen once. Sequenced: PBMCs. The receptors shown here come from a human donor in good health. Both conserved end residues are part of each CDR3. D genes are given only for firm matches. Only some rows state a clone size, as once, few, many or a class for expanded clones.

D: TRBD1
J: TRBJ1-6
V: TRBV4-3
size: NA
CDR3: CASSQAWTGGSPLHF
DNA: TGCGCCAGCAGCCAAGCCTGGACAGGCGGTTCACCCCTCCACTTT

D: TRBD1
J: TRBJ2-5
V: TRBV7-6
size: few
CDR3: CASSLGHRGRQETQYF
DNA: TGTGCCAGCAGCTTAGGACACAGGGGGCGCCAAGAGACCCAGTACTTC

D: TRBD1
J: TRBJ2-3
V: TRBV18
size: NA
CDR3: CASQPNSRTGRGDTQYF
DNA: TGTGCCAGCCAACCAAACTCCCGGACAGGAAGAGGAGATACGCAGTATTTT

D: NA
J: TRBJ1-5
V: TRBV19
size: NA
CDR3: CASSHRQGNQPQHF
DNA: TGTGCCAGTAGTCACCGACAGGGCAATCAGCCCCAGCATTTT

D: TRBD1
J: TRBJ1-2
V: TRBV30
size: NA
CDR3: CAWWTGGLGYTF
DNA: TGTGCCTGGTGGACAGGGGGCCTTGGCTACACCTTC

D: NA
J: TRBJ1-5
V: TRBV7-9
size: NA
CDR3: CASSLTEGTRNQPQHF
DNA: TGTGCCAGCAGCCTCACGGAGGGAACGCGCAATCAGCCCCAGCATTTT

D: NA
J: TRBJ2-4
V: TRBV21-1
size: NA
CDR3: CASSNSGRAVAKNIQYF
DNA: TGTGCCAGCAGCAATAGCGGGAGGGCCGTCGCCAAAAACATTCAGTACTTC

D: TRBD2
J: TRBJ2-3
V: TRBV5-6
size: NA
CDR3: CASSLPGLQSTDTQYF
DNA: TGTGCCAGCAGCTTACCGGGACTACAAAGCACAGATACGCAGTATTTT

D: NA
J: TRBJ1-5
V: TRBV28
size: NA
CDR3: CASSGVRNQPQHF
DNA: TGTGCCAGCAGCGGGGTACGGAATCAGCCCCAGCATTTT

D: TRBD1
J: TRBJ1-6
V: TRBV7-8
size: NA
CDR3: CASSARTGWDNSPLHF
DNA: TGTGCCAGCAGCGCACGGACAGGGTGGGACAATTCACCCCTCCACTTT

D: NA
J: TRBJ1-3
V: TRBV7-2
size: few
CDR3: CASSRTSFGNTIYF
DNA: TGTGCCAGCAGTCGTACGAGTTTTGGAAACACCATATATTTT

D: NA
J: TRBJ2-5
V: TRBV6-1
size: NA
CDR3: CASSGTGETQYF
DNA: TGTGCCAGCAGTGGGACGGGGGAGACCCAGTACTTC

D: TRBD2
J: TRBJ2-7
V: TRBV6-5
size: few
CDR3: CASRPGGGDEEQYF
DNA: TGTGCCAGTCGGCCGGGGGGAGGGGATGAAGAGCAGTACTTC

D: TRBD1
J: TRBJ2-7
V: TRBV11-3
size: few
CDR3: CASSQGQGASYEQYF
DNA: TGTGCCAGCAGCCAGGGACAGGGGGCCTCCTACGAGCAGTACTTC

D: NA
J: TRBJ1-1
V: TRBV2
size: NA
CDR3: CASFPRQPMNTEAFF
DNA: TGTGCCAGCTTCCCCCGACAGCCCATGAACACTGAAGCTTTCTTT

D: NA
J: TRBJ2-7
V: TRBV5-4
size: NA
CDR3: CASSLRQGGAHEQYF
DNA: TGTGCCAGCAGCTTGCGGCAGGGGGGTGCCCACGAGCAGTACTTC

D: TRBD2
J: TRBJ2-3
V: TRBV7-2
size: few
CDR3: CASSSPGLAIDTQYF
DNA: TGTGCCAGCAGTTCACCGGGACTAGCGATAGATACGCAGTATTTT

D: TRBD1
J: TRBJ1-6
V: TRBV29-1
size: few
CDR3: CSVKGQGDRSPLHF
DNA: TGCAGCGTTAAAGGACAGGGGGATCGGTCACCCCTCCACTTT

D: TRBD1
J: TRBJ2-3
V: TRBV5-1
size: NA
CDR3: CASSGTGGPDTQYF
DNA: TGCGCCAGCAGCGGGACAGGGGGCCCAGATACGCAGTATTTT

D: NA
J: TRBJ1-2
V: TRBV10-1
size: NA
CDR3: CASSRAWRNYGYTF
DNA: TGCGCCAGCAGTCGAGCTTGGAGAAACTATGGCTACACCTTC

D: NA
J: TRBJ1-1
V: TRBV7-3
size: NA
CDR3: CASSQGGLGGHTEAFF
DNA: TGTGCCAGCAGCCAAGGAGGGTTGGGAGGTCACACTGAAGCTTTCTTT

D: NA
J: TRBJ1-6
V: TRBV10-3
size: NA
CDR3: CAIREDTGGNSPLHF
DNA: TGTGCCATCAGGGAGGATACGGGAGGGAATTCACCCCTCCACTTT

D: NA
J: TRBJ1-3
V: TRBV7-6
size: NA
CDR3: CASSLTGGFGGNTIYF
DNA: TGTGCCAGCAGCTTAACGGGGGGCTTCGGTGGAAACACCATATATTTT

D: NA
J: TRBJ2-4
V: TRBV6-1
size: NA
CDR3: CASSPHGIQYF
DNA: TGTGCCAGCAGCCCCCACGGCATTCAGTACTTC

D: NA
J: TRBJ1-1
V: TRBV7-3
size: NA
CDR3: CASSLTSRTGTEAFF
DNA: TGTGCCAGCAGCTTAACTTCACGAACAGGGACTGAAGCTTTCTTT

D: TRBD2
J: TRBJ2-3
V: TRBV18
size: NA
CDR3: CASSPPGSGGTDTQYF
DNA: TGTGCCAGCTCACCGCCGGGGAGCGGGGGAACAGATACGCAGTATTTT

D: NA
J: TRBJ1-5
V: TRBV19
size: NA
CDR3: CASSDAGFQGSNQPQHF
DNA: TGTGCCAGTAGTGATGCGGGATTCCAGGGAAGCAATCAGCCCCAGCATTTT

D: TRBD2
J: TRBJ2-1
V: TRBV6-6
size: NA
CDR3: CASSYSLAGVYNEQFF
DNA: TGTGCCAGCAGTTACTCGCTAGCGGGAGTATACAATGAGCAGTTCTTC

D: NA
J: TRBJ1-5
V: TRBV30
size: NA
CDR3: CAWAGDSNQPQHF
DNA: TGTGCCTGGGCAGGGGATAGCAATCAGCCCCAGCATTTT

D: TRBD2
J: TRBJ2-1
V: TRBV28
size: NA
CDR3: CASSWVGLAVSSYNEQFF
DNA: TGTGCCAGCAGTTGGGTGGGACTAGCGGTCAGCTCCTACAATGAGCAGTTCTTC

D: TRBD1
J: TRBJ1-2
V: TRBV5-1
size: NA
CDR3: CASSLGHRGVHGYTF
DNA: TGCGCCAGCAGCTTGGGCCACAGGGGGGTGCATGGCTACACCTTC

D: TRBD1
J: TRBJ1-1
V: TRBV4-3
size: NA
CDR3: CASSQDSRWWQGAWDTEAFF
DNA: TGCGCCAGCAGCCAAGATTCTCGCTGGTGGCAGGGGGCGTGGGACACTGAAGCTTTCTTT

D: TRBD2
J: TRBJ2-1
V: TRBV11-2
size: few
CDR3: CASSSPSGALYNEQFF
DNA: TGTGCCAGCAGCTCTCCGAGCGGGGCCCTTTACAATGAGCAGTTCTTC

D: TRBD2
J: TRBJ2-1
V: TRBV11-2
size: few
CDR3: CASSSGLAGYNEQFF
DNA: TGTGCCAGCAGCTCGGGACTAGCGGGATACAATGAGCAGTTCTTC

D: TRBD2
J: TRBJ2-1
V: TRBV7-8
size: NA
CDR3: CASSLDWGLAGESEQFF
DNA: TGTGCCAGCAGCTTAGACTGGGGACTAGCGGGAGAGAGTGAGCAGTTCTTC

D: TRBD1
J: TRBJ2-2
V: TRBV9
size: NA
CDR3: CASSLGQGNTGELFF
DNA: TGTGCCAGCAGCTTGGGACAGGGGAACACCGGGGAGCTGTTTTTT

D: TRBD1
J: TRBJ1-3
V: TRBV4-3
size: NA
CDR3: CASSQAGTGIFGNTIYF
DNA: TGCGCCAGCAGCCAAGCAGGGACAGGGATTTTTGGAAACACCATATATTTT

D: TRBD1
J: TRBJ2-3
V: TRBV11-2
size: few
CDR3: CASSSRRQGADTQYF
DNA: TGTGCCAGCAGCTCCCGCCGGCAGGGGGCAGATACGCAGTATTTT

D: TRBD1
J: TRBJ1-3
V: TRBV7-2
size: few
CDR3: CASSLAAGQGAIYF
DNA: TGTGCCAGCAGCTTAGCGGCCGGACAGGGTGCCATATATTTT

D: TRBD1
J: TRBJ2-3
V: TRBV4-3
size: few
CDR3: CASSQVYYGGQGSTDTQYF
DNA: TGCGCCAGCAGCCAAGTTTATTATGGGGGACAGGGGAGTACAGATACGCAGTATTTT

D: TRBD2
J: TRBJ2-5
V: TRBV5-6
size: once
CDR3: CASSLIPTSAETQYF
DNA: TGTGCCAGCAGCTTGATCCCCACTAGCGCGGAGACCCAGTACTTC

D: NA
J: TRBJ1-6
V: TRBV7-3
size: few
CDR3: CASSLKGHHRPLHF
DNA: TGTGCCAGCAGCTTAAAGGGACATCATCGCCCCCTCCACTTT

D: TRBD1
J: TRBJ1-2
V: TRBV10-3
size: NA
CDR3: CAISDHRGPGGYTF
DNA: TGTGCCATCAGTGACCACAGGGGGCCTGGCGGCTACACCTTC

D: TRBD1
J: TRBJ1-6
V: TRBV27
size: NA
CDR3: CASSLLNRGNNSPLHF
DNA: TGTGCCAGCAGTCTCCTAAACAGGGGTAATAATTCACCCCTCCACTTT

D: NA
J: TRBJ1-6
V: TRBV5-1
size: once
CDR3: CASSLGTGNNSPLHF
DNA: TGCGCCAGCAGCTTGGGGACGGGAAACAATTCACCCCTCCACTTT

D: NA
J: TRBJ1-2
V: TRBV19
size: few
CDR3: CASSIVRKDYGYTF
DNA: TGTGCCAGTAGTATAGTCAGGAAAGACTATGGCTACACCTTC

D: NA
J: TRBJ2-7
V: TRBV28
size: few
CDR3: CASRAPGGAYEQYF
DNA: TGTGCCAGCAGGGCCCCGGGGGGCGCCTACGAGCAGTACTTC

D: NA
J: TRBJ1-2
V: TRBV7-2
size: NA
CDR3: CASRLPGGNYGYTF
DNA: TGTGCCAGCAGACTCCCGGGGGGGAACTATGGCTACACCTTC

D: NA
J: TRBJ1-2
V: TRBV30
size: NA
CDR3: CAWSTGREYGYTF
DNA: TGTGCCTGGAGTACAGGGCGAGAGTATGGCTACACCTTC

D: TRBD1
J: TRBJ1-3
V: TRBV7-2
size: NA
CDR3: CASSPTGVGGNTIYF
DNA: TGTGCCAGCAGCCCGACAGGGGTTGGAGGAAACACCATATATTTT

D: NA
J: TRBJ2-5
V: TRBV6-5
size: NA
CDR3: CASSMTPYDQYF
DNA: TGTGCCAGCAGCATGACACCGTACGACCAGTACTTC

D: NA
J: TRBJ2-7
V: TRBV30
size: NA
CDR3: CAWSFGIGGFYEQYF
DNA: TGTGCCTGGAGTTTTGGTATAGGAGGGTTCTACGAGCAGTACTTC

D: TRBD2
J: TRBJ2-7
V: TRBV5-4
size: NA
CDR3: CASSSMTSGSPEQYF
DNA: TGTGCCAGCAGCTCTATGACTAGCGGGAGTCCCGAGCAGTACTTC

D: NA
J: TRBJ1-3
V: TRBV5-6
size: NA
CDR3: CASSLPGSGNTIYF
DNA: TGTGCCAGCAGCTTGCCGGGCTCTGGAAACACCATATATTTT

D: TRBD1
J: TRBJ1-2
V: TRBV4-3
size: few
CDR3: CASSQDESRGQFYGYTF
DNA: TGCGCCAGCAGCCAAGATGAATCTCGGGGACAGTTCTATGGCTACACCTTC

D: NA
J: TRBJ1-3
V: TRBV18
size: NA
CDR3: CASSKRDSGNTIYF
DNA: TGTGCCAGCTCGAAAAGGGACTCCGGAAACACCATATATTTT

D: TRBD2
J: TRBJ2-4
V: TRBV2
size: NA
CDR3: CASRGGLALAKNIQYF
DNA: TGTGCCAGCAGGGGGGGACTAGCGTTAGCCAAAAACATTCAGTACTTC

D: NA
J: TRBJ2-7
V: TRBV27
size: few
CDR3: CASSLSSWTPHEQYF
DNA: TGTGCCAGCAGTCTATCTAGCTGGACTCCCCACGAGCAGTACTTC

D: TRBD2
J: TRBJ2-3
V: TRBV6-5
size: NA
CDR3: CASRGRGGVTDTQYF
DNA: TGTGCCAGCCGCGGGCGGGGGGGCGTAACAGATACGCAGTATTTT